This passage covers 10 T cell receptor beta chains from one sample sequenced in a study of T-cell memory formation after mild COVID-19. Each CDR3 protein gets one entry after TCRdb re-called the 5' RACE reads with MiXCR. The sample lists roughly 580,000 distinct CDR3 sequences, about a sixth occurring once. The specimen sequenced was PBMCs or a T cell subset sorted from them (not recorded which). All receptors come from an adult woman who had mild COVID-19 (a few samples of this study predate the infection). Cell type and time point are not known.

The genes are TRBV6-5 and TRBJ2-7, with 12 bases fitting TRBD1. With V trimmed by 5 bases and J by 5 bases, 4 bases remained unmatched. Per the germline V gene, CDR1 is MNHEY and CDR2 is SVGAGI. CDR3 size: 14 residues. The CDR3 region has the DNA TGTGCCAGCAGTCGGGACAGGGGGCCTAACGAGCAGTACTTC. This codes for CASSRDRGPNEQYF.

The chain links TRBV15 to TRBJ2-1, with D unclear. This CDR3 contains 14 residues. Trimming left V 3 bases short and J 4 bases short, with 10 bases between. Germline V lookup: CDR1 LNHNV, CDR2 YYDKDF (reference sequence). The CDR3 nucleotides read TGTGCCACCAGCAGGGACGGTTCGTACAATGAGCAGTTCTTC. Amino acid sequence: CATSRDGSYNEQFF. Full variable domain (rest looked up from reference TRBV15 and TRBJ2-1): DAMVIQNPRYQVTQFGKPVTLSCSQTLNHNVMYWYQQKSSQAPKLLFHYYDKDFNNEADTPDNFQSRRPNTSFCFLDIRSPGLGDTAMYLCATSRDGSYNEQFFGPGTRLTVL.

This chain joins TRBV2 and TRBJ2-3; TRBD2 agrees at 15 bases. The V segment lost 3 bases and the J segment 2 bases; nucleotides outside the gene matches: 3. Germline CDR1 SNHLY, CDR2 FYNNEI. The CDR3 sequence is 17 residues long. CDR3 protein: CASSDGTSGGYTDTQYF. Here the CDR3 DNA reads TGTGCCAGCAGTGATGGGACTAGCGGGGGGTACACAGATACGCAGTATTTT.

This clonotype was found a few times. V is TRBV11-2 and J is TRBJ2-7; TRBD2 is a possible D gene (6 bases). Germline V gene lookup returns CDR1 SGHAT and CDR2 FQNNGV. V was cut by 4 bases and J by 4 bases, with 8 bases left in between. The CDR3 spans 12 residues. The CDR3 loop is CASSWTIYEQYF. The CDR3 DNA reads TGTGCCAGCAGCTGGACTATTTACGAGCAGTACTTC.

This clonotype has more than one count but fewer than ten. The genes are TRBV15 and TRBJ2-3; TRBD2 matches 8 bases. Unmatched junction bases numbered 13, after V lost 3 bases and J lost 2 bases. From germline, CDR1 is LNHNV and CDR2 YYDKDF (reference sequence). The CDR3 covers 18 residues. Here the CDR3 DNA reads TGTGCCACCAGCAGTCGTGAAGTAACGGGAGGGCCCACAGATACGCAGTATTTT. Encoded protein: CATSSREVTGGPTDTQYF.

The chain has TRBV7-9 and TRBJ1-1; unclear D gene. From germline, CDR1 is SEHNR and CDR2 FQNEAQ (reference sequence). This CDR3 is 11 amino acids long. V was pared by 1 base and J by 6 bases, with 3 bases between. The CDR3 loop reads CASSLDAEAFF. The CDR3, as DNA: TGTGCCAGCAGCTTAGACGCTGAAGCTTTCTTT.

This clonotype was counted a few times. J is TRBJ2-3 and V is TRBV6-5, with 8 bases that match TRBD1. Per germline, CDR1 MNHEY and CDR2 SVGAGI. The CDR3 contains 14 residues. The trim removed 6 bases at V and 2 bases at J, leaving 4 bases unmatched. DNA of the CDR3: TGTGCCAGCAGAGACAGGGGACTCACAGATACGCAGTATTTT. This sequence encodes CASRDRGLTDTQYF.

This clonotype was counted between two and nine times. V is TRBV18 and J is TRBJ1-5; no definite D call. Germline V gene lookup returns CDR1 KGHSH and CDR2 LQKENI. The CDR3 is made up of 14 amino acids. The V and J ends lost 6 bases and 3 bases respectively, with 12 bases between them. CDR3 DNA: TGTGCCAGCTCCGACCTAGGCCCCAATCAGCCCCAGCATTTT. Residues: CASSDLGPNQPQHF. Combining the CDR3 with reference TRBV18 and TRBJ1-5 gives the whole variable domain NAGVMQNPRHLVRRRGQEARLRCSPMKGHSHVYWYRQLPEEGLKFMVYLQKENIIDESGMPKERFSAEFPKEGPSILRIQQVVRGDSAAYFCASSDLGPNQPQHFGDGTRLSIL.

The rearrangement links TRBV7-8 to TRBJ2-7, with D possibly being TRBD2 (6 bases). Germline values: CDR1 SGHVS, CDR2 FQNEAQ. The CDR3 has 14 residues. V lost 4 bases to trimming and J lost 1 base, with 11 bases between them. DNA of the CDR3: TGTGCCAGCAGCTCCCCGGGAGATTCCTACGAGCAGTACTTC. Its translation: CASSSPGDSYEQYF. Combining the CDR3 with reference TRBV7-8 and TRBJ2-7 gives the whole variable domain GAGVSQSPRYKVAKRGQDVALRCDPISGHVSLFWYQQALGQGPEFLTYFQNEAQLDKSGLPSDRFFAERPEGSVSTLKIQRTQQEDSAVYLCASSSPGDSYEQYFGPGTRLTVT.

This clonotype occurred many times. The genes are TRBV12-3 or TRBV12-4 and TRBJ2-1, with TRBD2 matching over 9 bases. The CDR3 runs to 14 residues. V was clipped by 6 bases and J by 3 bases; unmatched bases: 3. The CDR3 is CASSLTSGYNEQFF. The DNA for the CDR3 is TGTGCCAGCAGCTTGACTAGCGGCTACAATGAGCAGTTCTTC.